The following is a TCR beta chain sequence with its context. CDR1 and CDR2 from the germline V gene are MNHNY and SVGAGI (reference sequence). The germline V and J ends were trimmed by 0 bases and 15 bases, with 18 bases remaining between them. The CDR3 spans 14 residues. This specimen comes from a study of technical replicates of blood from several donors. This table comes from immunoSEQ multiplex PCR, and its TCRdb copy is limited to in-frame clones, with some not included. Of under 80,000 clones in the sample, under 95% were seen once. Material: T cells isolated from PBMCs. The chain is built from TRBV6-6 and TRBJ2-1; D may be TRBD1 (6 bases). This receptor was taken from a human donor in good health. CDR3 sequence (DNA): TGTGCCAGCAGTTACTCGTTGTTTATCCAGGGGCTGTTCTTC. It specifies CASSYSLFIQGLFF.